This TCR beta chain was identified in a study of T cell changes during pregnancy in multiple sclerosis. Repertoires were generated with immunoSEQ multiplex PCR, while TCRdb's copy carries only in-frame clones and drops some. The data hold about 48,000 clones, with approximately 95% observed a single time. Germline CDR1 reads SNHLY; CDR2 reads FYNNEI. V was clipped by 7 bases and J by 0 bases; unmatched bases: 6. This CDR3 is 16 amino acids long. The source was CD4+ T cells from peripheral blood mononuclear cells, collected in the first trimester of pregnancy. V usage is TRBV2 and J usage is TRBJ2-3; TRBD2 matches at 11 bases. The sequence was collected from a female donor with multiple sclerosis, enrolled in a pregnancy study. The CDR3 region is CASTQTSGASTDTQYF. The CDR3 nucleotides read TGTGCCAGCACCCAGACTAGCGGGGCTAGCACAGATACGCAGTATTTT.